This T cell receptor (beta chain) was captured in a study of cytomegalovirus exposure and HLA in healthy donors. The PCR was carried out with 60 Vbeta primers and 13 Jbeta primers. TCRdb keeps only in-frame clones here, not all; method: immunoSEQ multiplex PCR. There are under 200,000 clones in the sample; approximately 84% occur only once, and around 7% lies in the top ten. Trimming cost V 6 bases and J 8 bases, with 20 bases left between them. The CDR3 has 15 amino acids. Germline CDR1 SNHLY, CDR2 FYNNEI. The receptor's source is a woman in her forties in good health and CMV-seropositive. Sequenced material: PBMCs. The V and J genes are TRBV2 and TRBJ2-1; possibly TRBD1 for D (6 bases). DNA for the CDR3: TGTGCCAGCAGACCAGGGGCCCTGGGCGCCGATGAGCAGTTCTTC. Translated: CASRPGALGADEQFF.